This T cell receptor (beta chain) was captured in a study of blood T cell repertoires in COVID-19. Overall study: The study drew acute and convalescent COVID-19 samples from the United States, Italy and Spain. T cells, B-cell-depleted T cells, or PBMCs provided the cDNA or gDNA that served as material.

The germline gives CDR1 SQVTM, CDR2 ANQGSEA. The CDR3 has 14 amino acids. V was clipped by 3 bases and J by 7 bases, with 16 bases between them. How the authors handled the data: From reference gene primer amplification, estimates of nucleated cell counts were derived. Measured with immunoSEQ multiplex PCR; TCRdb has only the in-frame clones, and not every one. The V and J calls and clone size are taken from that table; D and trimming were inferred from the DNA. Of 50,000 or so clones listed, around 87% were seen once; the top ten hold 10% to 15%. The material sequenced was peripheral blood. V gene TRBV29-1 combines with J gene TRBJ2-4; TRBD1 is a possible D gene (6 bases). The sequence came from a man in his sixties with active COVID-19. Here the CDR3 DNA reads TGCAGCGTTGATCATGGACAGCCGGGGAACATTCAGTACTTC. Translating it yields CSVDHGQPGNIQYF.